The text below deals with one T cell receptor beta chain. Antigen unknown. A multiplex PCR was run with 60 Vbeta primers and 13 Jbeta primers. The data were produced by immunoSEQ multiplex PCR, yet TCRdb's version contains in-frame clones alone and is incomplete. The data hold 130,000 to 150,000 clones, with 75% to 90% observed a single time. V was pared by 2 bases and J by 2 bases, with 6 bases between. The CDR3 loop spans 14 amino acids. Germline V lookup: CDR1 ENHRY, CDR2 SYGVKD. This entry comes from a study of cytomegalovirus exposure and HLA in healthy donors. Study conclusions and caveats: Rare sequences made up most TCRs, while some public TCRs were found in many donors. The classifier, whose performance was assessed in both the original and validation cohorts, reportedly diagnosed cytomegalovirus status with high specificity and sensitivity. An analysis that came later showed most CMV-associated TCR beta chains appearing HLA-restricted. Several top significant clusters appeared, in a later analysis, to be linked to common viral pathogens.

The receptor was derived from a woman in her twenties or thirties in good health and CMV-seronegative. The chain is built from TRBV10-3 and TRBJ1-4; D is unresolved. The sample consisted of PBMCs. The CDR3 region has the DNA TGTGCCATCAGTGAGGGTGAGACTAATGAAAAACTGTTTTTT. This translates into CAISEGETNEKLFF.